The present entry profiles one T cell receptor beta chain with its context. This sample is drawn from a study of cytomegalovirus exposure and HLA in healthy donors. The method was immunoSEQ multiplex PCR; TCRdb's version includes in-frame clones alone and lacks a portion of them. This sample has some 140,000 clones, with 70% to 85% found just once. The CDR3 is 13 amino acids. Trimming removed 6 bases from V and 11 bases from J; junction bases left unmatched: 8. From germline, CDR1 is MNHEY and CDR2 SVGAGI. The chain joins TRBV6-5 to TRBJ2-4, with TRBD1 matching over 9 bases. The source is a man under 40 in good health and CMV-seropositive. Sequencing used PBMCs. In DNA form, the CDR3 reads TGTGCCAGCAGCTCCAACACAGGGGGCCTTCAGTACTTC. Amino acid sequence: CASSSNTGGLQYF.